The subject of this entry is one TCR beta chain. Antigen unknown. The data derive from a study of T cell responses to AZD1222 COVID-19 vaccine. Between the trimmed V and J ends, which lost 4 bases and 7 bases, there was a span of 11 bases. Germline loops: CDR1 SNHLY, CDR2 FYNNEI. This CDR3 has 14 amino acids. Study observations and caveats: A reported finding is that nearly half of spike-specific TCRs target unmutated variant regions. Just a handful of people given AZD1222 tested seropositive at baseline. The donors showed a predominance of white British ancestry and of females, with possible underestimation of clonal diversity.

The data were produced by immunoSEQ multiplex PCR, yet TCRdb's version contains in-frame clones alone and is incomplete. The sample has 200,000 or so clones, roughly 93% seen once. V is TRBV2 and J is TRBJ1-6; D gene ambiguous. The specimen was peripheral blood, collected on day 0 of AZD1222 vaccination. The sequence came from an adult in good health. Here the CDR3 reads CASSGEGGNSPLHF. Written as DNA, the CDR3 is TGTGCCAGCAGTGGAGAGGGCGGGAATTCACCCCTCCACTTT.